This TCR beta chain was retrieved from a study of cytomegalovirus exposure and HLA in healthy donors. Study results and caveats: Analysis was performed later, and it showed HLA-associated TCR beta chains to be more clonally expanded than equally common others.

The CDR3 is made up of 14 amino acids. V dropped 0 bases and J dropped 4 bases, with 11 bases sitting between them. Germline lookup yields CDR1 SGHRS and CDR2 YFSETQ. The PCR made use of 60 Vbeta and 13 Jbeta primers. Original methodology: Some 11 million of the roughly 80 million unique TCR beta chains counted in a later analysis were shared. TCRdb's copy holds only in-frame clones and misses some; the assay was immunoSEQ multiplex PCR. The V and J calls and clone size come from that table; D and trimming were worked out from the DNA. The table records roughly 290,000 clones, roughly 90% of them present only once. Note on this clone: Its antigen is not identified.

Input material: PBMCs. The source of this sequence is a woman aged 18-29 years in good health and CMV-seronegative. The chain is built from TRBV5-1 and TRBJ2-7, with D unresolved. The CDR3 coding sequence is TGCGCCAGCAGCTTGGACTCGGAGATTTACGAGCAGTACTTC. Translated, it gives CASSLDSEIYEQYF.